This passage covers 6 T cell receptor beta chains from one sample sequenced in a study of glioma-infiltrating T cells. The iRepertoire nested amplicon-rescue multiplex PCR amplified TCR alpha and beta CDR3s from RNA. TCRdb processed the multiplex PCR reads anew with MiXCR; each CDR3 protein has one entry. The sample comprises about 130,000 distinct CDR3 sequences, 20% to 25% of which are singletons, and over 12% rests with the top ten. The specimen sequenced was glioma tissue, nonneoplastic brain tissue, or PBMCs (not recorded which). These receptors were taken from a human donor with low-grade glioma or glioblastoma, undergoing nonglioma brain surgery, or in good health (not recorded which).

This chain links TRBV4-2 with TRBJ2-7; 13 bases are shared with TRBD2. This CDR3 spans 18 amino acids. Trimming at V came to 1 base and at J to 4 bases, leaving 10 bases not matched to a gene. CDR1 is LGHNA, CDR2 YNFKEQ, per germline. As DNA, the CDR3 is TGTGCCAGCAGCCAAGTAGTGGGACTAGCGGGATTTGGTTACGAGCAGTACTTC. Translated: CASSQVVGLAGFGYEQYF.

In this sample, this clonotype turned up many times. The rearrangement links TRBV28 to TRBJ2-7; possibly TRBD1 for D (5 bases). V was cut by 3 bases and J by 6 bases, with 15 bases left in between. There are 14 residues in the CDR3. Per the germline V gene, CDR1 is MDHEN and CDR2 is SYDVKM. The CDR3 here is CASSLTANLLEQYF. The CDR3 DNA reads TGTGCCAGCAGTTTGACAGCCAACCTACTCGAGCAGTACTTC.

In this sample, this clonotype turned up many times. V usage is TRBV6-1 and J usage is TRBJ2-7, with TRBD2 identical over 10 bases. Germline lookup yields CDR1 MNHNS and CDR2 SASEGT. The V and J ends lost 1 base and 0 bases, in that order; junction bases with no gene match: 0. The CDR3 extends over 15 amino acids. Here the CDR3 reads CASSEGLAGSYEQYF. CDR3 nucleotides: TGTGCCAGCAGTGAAGGACTAGCGGGCTCCTACGAGCAGTACTTC.

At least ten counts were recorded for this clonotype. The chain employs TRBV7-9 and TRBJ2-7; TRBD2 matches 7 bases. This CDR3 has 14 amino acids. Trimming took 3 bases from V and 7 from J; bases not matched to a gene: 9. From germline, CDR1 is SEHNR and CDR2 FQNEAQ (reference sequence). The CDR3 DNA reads TGTGCCAGCAGCTTGACTAGCTCCCCGGGGGAGCAGTACTTC. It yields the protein CASSLTSSPGEQYF.

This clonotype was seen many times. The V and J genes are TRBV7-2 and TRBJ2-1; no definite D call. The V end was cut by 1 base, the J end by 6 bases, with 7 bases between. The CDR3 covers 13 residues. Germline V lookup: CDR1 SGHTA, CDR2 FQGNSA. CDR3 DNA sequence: TGTGCCAGCAGCTTAGTTCGTTCCAATGAGCAGTTCTTC. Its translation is CASSLVRSNEQFF.

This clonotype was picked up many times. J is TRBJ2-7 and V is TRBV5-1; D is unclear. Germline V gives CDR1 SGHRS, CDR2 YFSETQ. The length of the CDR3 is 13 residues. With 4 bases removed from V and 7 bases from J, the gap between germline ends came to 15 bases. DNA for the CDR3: TGCGCCAGCAGCAGGGCCGCAAGGGATGAGCAGTACTTC. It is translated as CASSRAARDEQYF.